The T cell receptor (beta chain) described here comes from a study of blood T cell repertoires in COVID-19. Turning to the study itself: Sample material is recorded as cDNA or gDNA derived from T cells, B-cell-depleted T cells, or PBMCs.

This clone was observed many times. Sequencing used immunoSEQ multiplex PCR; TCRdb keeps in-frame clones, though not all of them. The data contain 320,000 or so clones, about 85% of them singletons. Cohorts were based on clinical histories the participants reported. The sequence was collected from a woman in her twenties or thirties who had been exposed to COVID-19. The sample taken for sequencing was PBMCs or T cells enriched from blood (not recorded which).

CDR3 residues: CASSLGGALNEQYF. Written as DNA, the CDR3 is TGTGCCAGCAGCTTGGGTGGGGCGCTAAACGAGCAGTACTTC. The chain recombines TRBV5-4 with TRBJ2-7; tentatively, D is TRBD1 (5 bases). V shed 0 bases and J shed 5 bases, with 12 bases lying between them. The germline V gene has CDR1 SGHNT and CDR2 YYREEE (reference sequence). This CDR3 has 14 residues. The complete variable domain, with remaining parts taken from reference TRBV5-4 and TRBJ2-7, reads ETGVTQSPTHLIKTRGQQVTLRCSSQSGHNTVSWYQQALGQGPQFIFQYYREEENGRGNFPPRFSGLQFPNYSSELNVNALELDDSALYLCASSLGGALNEQYFGPGTRLTVT.